This T cell receptor beta chain was documented in a study of cytomegalovirus exposure and HLA in healthy donors. This clone was seen just once. Vbeta (60) and Jbeta (13) primers were used in the PCR. Libraries were prepared by immunoSEQ multiplex PCR; TCRdb keeps only in-frame clonotypes and omits some of them. The sample yields 110,000 to 150,000 clones, around three quarters seen once. CDR1 and CDR2 from the germline V gene are MRHNA and SNTAGT. The CDR3 is 15 amino acids. Between the trimmed V and J ends, which lost 4 bases and 1 base, there was a span of 12 bases. Source material: PBMCs. The chain combines TRBV6-4 with TRBJ2-3; D gene ambiguous. The TCR sequence derives from a man aged 40-49 years in good health and CMV-seronegative. The CDR3: CASSGTSGGTDTQYF. CDR3 sequence (DNA): TGTGCCAGCAGTGGAACCTCTGGAGGCACAGATACGCAGTATTTT.